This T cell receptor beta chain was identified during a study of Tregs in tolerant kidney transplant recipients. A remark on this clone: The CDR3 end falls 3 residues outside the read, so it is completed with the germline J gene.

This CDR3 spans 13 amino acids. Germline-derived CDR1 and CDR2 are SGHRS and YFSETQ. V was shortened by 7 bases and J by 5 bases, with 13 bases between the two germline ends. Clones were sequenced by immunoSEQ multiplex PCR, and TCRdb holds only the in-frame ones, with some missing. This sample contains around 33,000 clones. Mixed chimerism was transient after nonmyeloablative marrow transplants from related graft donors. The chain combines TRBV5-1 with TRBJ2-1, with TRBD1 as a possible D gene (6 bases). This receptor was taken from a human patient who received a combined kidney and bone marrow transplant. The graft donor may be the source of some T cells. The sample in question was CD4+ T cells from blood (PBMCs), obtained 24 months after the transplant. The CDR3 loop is CASCWQGNNEQFF. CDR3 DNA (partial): TGCGCCAGCTGCTGGCAGGGGAACAATGAG.